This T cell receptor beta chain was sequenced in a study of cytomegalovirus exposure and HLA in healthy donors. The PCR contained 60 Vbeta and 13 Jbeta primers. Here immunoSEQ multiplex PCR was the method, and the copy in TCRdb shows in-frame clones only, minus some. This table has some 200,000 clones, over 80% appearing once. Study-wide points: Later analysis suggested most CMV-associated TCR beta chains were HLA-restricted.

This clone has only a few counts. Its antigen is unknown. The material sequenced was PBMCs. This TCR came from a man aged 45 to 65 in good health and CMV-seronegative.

In DNA form, the CDR3 reads TGTGCCAGCAGCGTAACAGGGTCCGGGGAGCTGTTTTTT. This translates into CASSVTGSGELFF. V gene TRBV5-4 combines with J gene TRBJ2-2; the D gene is possibly TRBD1 (6 bases). From germline, CDR1 is SGHNT and CDR2 YYREEE (reference sequence). The CDR3 runs 13 residues. Trimming cost V 4 bases and J 6 bases, with 10 bases left between them.